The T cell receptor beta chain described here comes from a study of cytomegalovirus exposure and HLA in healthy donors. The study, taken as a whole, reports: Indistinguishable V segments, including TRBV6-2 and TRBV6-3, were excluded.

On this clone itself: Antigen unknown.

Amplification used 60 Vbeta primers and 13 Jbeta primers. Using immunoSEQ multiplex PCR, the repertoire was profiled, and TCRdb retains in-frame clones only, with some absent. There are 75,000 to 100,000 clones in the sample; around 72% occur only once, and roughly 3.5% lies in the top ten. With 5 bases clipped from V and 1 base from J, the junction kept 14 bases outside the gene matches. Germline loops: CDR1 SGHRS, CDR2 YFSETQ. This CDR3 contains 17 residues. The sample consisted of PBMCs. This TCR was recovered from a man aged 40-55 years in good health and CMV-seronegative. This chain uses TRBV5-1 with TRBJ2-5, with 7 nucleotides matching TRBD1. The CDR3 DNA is TGCGCCAGCAGTATGGCGGTAGGACAGGCTTTCCAAGAGACCCAGTACTTC. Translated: CASSMAVGQAFQETQYF.